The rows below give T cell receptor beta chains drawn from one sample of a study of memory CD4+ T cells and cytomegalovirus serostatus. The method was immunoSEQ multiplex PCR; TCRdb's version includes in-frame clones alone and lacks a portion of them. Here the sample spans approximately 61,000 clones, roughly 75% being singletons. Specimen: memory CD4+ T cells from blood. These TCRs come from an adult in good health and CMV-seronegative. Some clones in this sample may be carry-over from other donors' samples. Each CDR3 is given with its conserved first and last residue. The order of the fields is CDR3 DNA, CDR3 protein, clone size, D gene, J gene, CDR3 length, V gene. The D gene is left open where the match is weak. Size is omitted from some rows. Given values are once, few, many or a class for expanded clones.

DNA: TGCGCCAGCCGGGGCGGATATTCCCTGCGCGGGAACACTGAAGCTTTCTTT; CDR3: CASRGGYSLRGNTEAFF; size: .; D: .; J: TRBJ1-1; length: 17; V: TRBV5-1
DNA: TGTGCCTGGACAGGTGGGCTAGAAGGCGAGCAGTACTTC; CDR3: CAWTGGLEGEQYF; size: .; D: .; J: TRBJ2-7; length: 13; V: TRBV30
DNA: TGTGCCAGCAGTGAACTTGCGGGGGGGCGGAATACGCAGTATTTT; CDR3: CASSELAGGRNTQYF; size: .; D: TRBD2; J: TRBJ2-3; length: 15; V: TRBV6-1
DNA: TGTGCCAGTAGCCCCGAAGGGCCCAGGGTAACGTCTGGCTACACCTTC; CDR3: CASSPEGPRVTSGYTF; size: few; D: .; J: TRBJ1-2; length: 16; V: TRBV19
DNA: TGCGCCAGCAGCTCCGGACAGGGAGATTCACCCCTCCACTTT; CDR3: CASSSGQGDSPLHF; size: .; D: TRBD1; J: TRBJ1-6; length: 14; V: TRBV5-1
DNA: TGTGCCAGCAGCTTGGGACACTCGGAAGAGCAGTACTTC; CDR3: CASSLGHSEEQYF; size: .; D: .; J: TRBJ2-7; length: 13; V: TRBV7-8
DNA: TGTGCCAGCAGCTTGGAAGGGTATGGCTACACCTTC; CDR3: CASSLEGYGYTF; size: .; D: .; J: TRBJ1-2; length: 12; V: TRBV5-4
DNA: TGTGCCAGCAGCCGACAAACAGGGGGCCGTCAGCCCCAGCATTTT; CDR3: CASSRQTGGRQPQHF; size: .; D: TRBD1; J: TRBJ1-5; length: 15; V: TRBV28
DNA: TGTGCCAGCAGCAACGGGGGTTTCGGACTGATCTACAATGAGCAGTTCTTC; CDR3: CASSNGGFGLIYNEQFF; size: .; D: .; J: TRBJ2-1; length: 17; V: TRBV21-1
DNA: TGCGCCAGCAGCCCGCGGACTAGCAAGGTCACCGGGGAGCTGTTTTTT; CDR3: CASSPRTSKVTGELFF; size: .; D: TRBD2; J: TRBJ2-2; length: 16; V: TRBV5-1
DNA: TGTGCCAGCCGGGACAGGGGTACCGCAGATACGCAGTATTTT; CDR3: CASRDRGTADTQYF; size: few; D: TRBD1; J: TRBJ2-3; length: 14; V: TRBV19
DNA: TGTGCCAGCAGCTTGGCCAGGGGGCGGTCGGACGGCTACACCTTC; CDR3: CASSLARGRSDGYTF; size: few; D: TRBD1; J: TRBJ1-2; length: 15; V: TRBV7-9
DNA: TGTGCCAGCAGTAAACAGGTCGGAACAGATACGCAGTATTTT; CDR3: CASSKQVGTDTQYF; size: .; D: .; J: TRBJ2-3; length: 14; V: TRBV27
DNA: TGTGCCAGTAGTTCGCAGACAGGGGTGGGAGAGACCCAGTACTTC; CDR3: CASSSQTGVGETQYF; size: .; D: TRBD1; J: TRBJ2-5; length: 15; V: TRBV19